The TCR beta chain described here comes from a study of beta chain features in type 1 diabetes. Study overall: When patients were set against healthy donors, age, gender and cell yields were similar.

This clone turned up a few times. Antigen unknown. The germline CDR1 and CDR2 sequences are SGDLS and YYNGEE. J was trimmed by 4 bases and V by 7 bases; bases with no gene match: 9. This CDR3 has 14 residues. The study, taken as a whole, reports: PCR might favor shorter templates, but any such skew would affect patients and controls equally. Within the patient group, naive, central memory and Treg TCRB repertoires appeared more similar to each other than within healthy donors. When Type 1 diabetes patients were examined, their TCRB CDR3s proved moderately but significantly shorter in all four CD4+ subsets.

Every isolated RNA sample was fully reverse transcribed, so sequencing captured expressed TCRB transcripts. Assay used: immunoSEQ multiplex PCR; TCRdb lists only in-frame clones, some missing. The sample shows about 300,000 clones, less than 15% of them seen only once. The sequenced material came from naive CD4+ T cells from blood. The TCR sequence derives from a woman aged 18-29 years with type 1 diabetes. The chain has TRBV9 and TRBJ1-2, with 8 bases identical to TRBD1. The CDR3 here is CASERGGTGYGYTF. In DNA, the CDR3 is TGTGCCAGCGAACGTGGAGGGACAGGCTATGGCTACACCTTC.